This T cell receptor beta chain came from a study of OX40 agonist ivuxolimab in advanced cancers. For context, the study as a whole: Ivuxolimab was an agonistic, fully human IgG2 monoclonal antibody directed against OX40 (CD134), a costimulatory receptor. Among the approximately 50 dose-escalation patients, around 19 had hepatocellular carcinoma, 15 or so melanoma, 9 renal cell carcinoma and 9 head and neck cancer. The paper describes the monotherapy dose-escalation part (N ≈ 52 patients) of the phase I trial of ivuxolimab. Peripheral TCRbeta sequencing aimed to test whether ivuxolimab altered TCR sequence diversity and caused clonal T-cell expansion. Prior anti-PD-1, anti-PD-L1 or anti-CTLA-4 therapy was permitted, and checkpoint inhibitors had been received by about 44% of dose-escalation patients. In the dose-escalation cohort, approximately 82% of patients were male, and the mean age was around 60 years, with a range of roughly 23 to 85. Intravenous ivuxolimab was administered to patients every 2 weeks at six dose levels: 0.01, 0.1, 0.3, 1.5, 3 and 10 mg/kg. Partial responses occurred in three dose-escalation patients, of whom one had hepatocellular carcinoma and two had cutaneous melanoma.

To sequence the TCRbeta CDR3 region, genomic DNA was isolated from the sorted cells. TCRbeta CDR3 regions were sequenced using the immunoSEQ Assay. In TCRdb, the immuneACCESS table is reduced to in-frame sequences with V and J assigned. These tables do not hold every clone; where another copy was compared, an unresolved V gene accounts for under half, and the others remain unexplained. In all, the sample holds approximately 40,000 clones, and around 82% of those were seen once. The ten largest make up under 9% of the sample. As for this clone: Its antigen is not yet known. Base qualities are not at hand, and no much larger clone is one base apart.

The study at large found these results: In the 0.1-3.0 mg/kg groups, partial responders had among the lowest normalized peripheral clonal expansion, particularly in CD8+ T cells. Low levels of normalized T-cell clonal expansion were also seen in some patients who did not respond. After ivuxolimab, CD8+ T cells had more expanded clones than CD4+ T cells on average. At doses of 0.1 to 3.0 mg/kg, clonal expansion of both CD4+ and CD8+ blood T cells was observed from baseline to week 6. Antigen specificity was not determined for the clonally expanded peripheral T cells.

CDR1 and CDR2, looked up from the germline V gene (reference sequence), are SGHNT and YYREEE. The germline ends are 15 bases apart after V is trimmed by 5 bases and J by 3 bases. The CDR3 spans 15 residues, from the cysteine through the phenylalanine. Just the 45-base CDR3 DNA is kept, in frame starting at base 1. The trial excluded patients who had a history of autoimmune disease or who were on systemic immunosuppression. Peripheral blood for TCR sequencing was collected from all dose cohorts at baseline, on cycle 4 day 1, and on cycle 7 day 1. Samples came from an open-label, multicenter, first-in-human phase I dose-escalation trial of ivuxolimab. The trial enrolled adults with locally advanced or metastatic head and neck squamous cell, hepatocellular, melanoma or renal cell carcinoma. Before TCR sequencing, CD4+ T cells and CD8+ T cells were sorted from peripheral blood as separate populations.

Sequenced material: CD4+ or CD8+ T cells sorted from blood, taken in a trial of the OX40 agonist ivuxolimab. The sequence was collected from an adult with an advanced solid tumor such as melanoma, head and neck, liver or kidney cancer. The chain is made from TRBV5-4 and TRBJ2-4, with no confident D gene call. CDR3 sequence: CASSRADQGKNIQYF. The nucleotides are TGTGCCAGCAGTCGGGCCGATCAAGGCAAAAACATTCAGTACTTC.